This T cell receptor (beta chain) was recorded in a study of CD4 T cells in relation to SARS-CoV-2 and coronaviruses (dated by TCRdb to the early 2020s). At the level of the whole study: Using patient-derived lymphoblastoid cell lines, the shared crossreactive spike epitopes were mapped to their HLA restriction. Samples from three pre-COVID donors and the naive versus memory experiments were sequenced with the Adaptive Biotechnologies TCR-sequencing kit; other data were Illumina-based. The study assessed, at the TCR clonotype level, memory CD4+ T cell crossreactivity between SARS-CoV-2 and common cold coronavirus spike proteins. For other donors in the study, expansion assays were sequenced with a different, Illumina-based TCR-beta assay. The paper as a whole reports these results and caveats: The study was constrained by small numbers of patients and of tested TCRs. Crossreactive clones showed significantly weaker SARS-CoV-2-driven expansion than monoreactive clones, consistent with antigenic imprinting. Memory CD4+ clonotypes crossrecognizing SARS-CoV-2 and at least one common cold coronavirus spike were found in approximately 60% of donors. Naive versus memory sequencing indicated that memory recall responses, rather than primary responses primed during culture, are detected by the assay. No donor contributed both pre-pandemic and post-infection samples, which limited tracing the source of pre-existing responses. Because the crossreactivity analysis focused on spike protein, crossreactivity against other viral proteins was not assessed.

From the cysteine up to the phenylalanine, the CDR3 has a length of 16 residues. Solely the CDR3 DNA is kept, with 48 bases framed from the first base. Trimming leaves V shorter by 5 bases and J shorter by 4 bases, with the junction holding 9 bases beyond the gene matches. The germline V gene sets CDR1 to SGHTA and CDR2 to FQGTGA. Deep-resolution immunoSEQ TCR-beta sequencing was performed on DNA from uncultured naive and memory CD4+ T cells. In the paper's pipeline: During preprocessing, nonproductive sequences were discarded, as were any CDR3s that did not begin with C, did not end with F or W, or were shorter than 7 amino acids. Cultured and uncultured naive and memory CD4+ repertoires were searched for previously identified spike- and CEF-reactive CDR3s. Pairwise Levenshtein distance, computed with the stringdist R package after three terminal residues were trimmed from each end, was used as the measure of CDR3 homology. Here the immuneACCESS table is served through TCRdb, limited to in-frame sequences with V and J called. Missing clones are a known gap in these copies; in checked studies unresolved V genes cover under half, and the rest lacks a known reason. Clonal size and the V and J genes are those of that table, whereas D and trimming came from the DNA. In all, the sample holds around 65,000 clones, and approximately 87% of those were seen once. Roughly 1.6% of the sample lies in the top ten.

Note on this clone: Its antigen is currently not known. No base quality information exists; no much larger clone differs at one position.

CD4+ T cells from unexposed donors were collected before the COVID-19 pandemic (2011-2018). To separate naive from memory CD4+ T cells, cryopreserved PBMCs first underwent CD4 enrichment and then EasySep naive CD4+ T cell enrichment. Leukapheresis product for the unexposed donors was bought commercially. Ficoll-Paque PLUS gradient centrifugation was used to isolate PBMCs from either whole blood or leukapheresis product. The PBMCs went either fresh into the expansion assay or into cryopreservation at -140 degrees C. The QIAamp Micro DNA Kit was used to extract genomic DNA from the CD4+ T cells. This TCR was recovered from a human donor in good health. The sequence links TRBV7-3 to TRBJ2-2; a stretch of 8 junction bases matches TRBD2. The sequenced sample consisted of memory CD4+ T cells from PBMCs. Explained via the paper, the cell subset or site label denotes: memory (non-naive) CD4+ T cells. This receptor has the CDR3 CASSPRGGATTGELFF. The DNA sequence is TGTGCCAGCAGCCCACGGGGGGGGGCGACCACCGGGGAGCTGTTTTTT.